Listed below are T cell receptor beta chains from one sample, sequenced in a study of T cell repertoires in cytomegalovirus infection. One entry per CDR3 protein, called by TCRdb with MiXCR from the reads. The table has approximately 290,000 distinct CDR3 sequences, roughly 25% seen once. The sample comprised PBMCs. The source of these receptors is a human donor in good health (CMV status not recorded). Some clones in this sample may be carry-over from other donors' samples. The CDR3 runs from the conserved cysteine through the conserved F or W. The D gene is left open where the match is weak. Expanded clones get a size class; other rows say once, few or many, or leave the size out.

V	size	D	J	length	DNA	CDR3
TRBV7-2	many	TRBD2	TRBJ2-7	16	TGTGCCAGCAGCTTAGGAGGGGGGACTAGCGTGTACGAGCAGTACTTC	CASSLGGGTSVYEQYF
TRBV20-1	few	-	TRBJ2-3	15	TGCAGTGCTAGAGATCCGACGGGGGTGACAGATACGCAGTATTTT	CSARDPTGVTDTQYF
TRBV20-1	-	-	TRBJ2-5	15	TGCAGTGCTAGAGACGCTAGCGTTTCTCCAGAGACCCAGTACTTC	CSARDASVSPETQYF
TRBV20-1	-	-	TRBJ1-1	14	TGCAGTGCTAGTCGTTCAGACCCGAACACTGAAGCTTTCTTT	CSASRSDPNTEAFF
TRBV28	-	-	TRBJ1-1	12	TGTGCCATACTTCGAGGAAACACTGAAGCTTTCTTT	CAILRGNTEAFF
TRBV7-2	few	TRBD1	TRBJ1-1	13	TGTGCCAGCGCGGGACAGATAAACACTGAAGCTTTCTTT	CASAGQINTEAFF
TRBV7-2	-	TRBD2	TRBJ2-3	14	TGTGCCGGCAGCCTGGGCGGGAGTGGAGATACGCAGTATTTT	CAGSLGGSGDTQYF
TRBV7-2	many	TRBD2	TRBJ2-1	14	TGTGCCAGCAGCTTAGACGAAGGACTAGCGGGAAGAAAATTC	CASSLDEGLAGRKF
TRBV6-5	-	-	TRBJ2-6	17	TGTGCCAGCAGTTACCAACAACAGGGCTCTGGGGCCAACGTCCTGACTTTC	CASSYQQQGSGANVLTF
TRBV11-2	many	-	TRBJ2-6	17	TGTGCCAGCAGCTTAGTTGGTGGGAGCTCTGGGGCCAACGTCCTGACTTTC	CASSLVGGSSGANVLTF
TRBV2	-	-	TRBJ1-5	14	TGTGCCAGCAGTGAAGTGGAGCAGAATCAGCCCCAGCATTTT	CASSEVEQNQPQHF
TRBV7-9	many	-	TRBJ1-1	10	TGTGCCAGCAGCTTAGCAGGGCCGCAATTT	CASSLAGPQF
TRBV5-4	-	-	TRBJ1-1	14	TGTGCCAGCAGCTCTGATGGGGGGAACACTGAAGCTTTCTTT	CASSSDGGNTEAFF
TRBV12-3/TRBV12-4	few	-	TRBJ2-2	13	TGTGCCATCTCCGGCCGGGGCACCGGGGAGCTGTTTTTT	CAISGRGTGELFF
TRBV7-6	-	TRBD2	TRBJ2-7	16	TGTGCCAGCAGCCCCTCTGGGAGGGGTCTCCCCACCGAGCAGTACTTC	CASSPSGRGLPTEQYF
TRBV29-1	-	-	TRBJ2-1	14	TGCAGCGGAGACGGATCCACCTCCTACAATGAGCAGTTCTTC	CSGDGSTSYNEQFF